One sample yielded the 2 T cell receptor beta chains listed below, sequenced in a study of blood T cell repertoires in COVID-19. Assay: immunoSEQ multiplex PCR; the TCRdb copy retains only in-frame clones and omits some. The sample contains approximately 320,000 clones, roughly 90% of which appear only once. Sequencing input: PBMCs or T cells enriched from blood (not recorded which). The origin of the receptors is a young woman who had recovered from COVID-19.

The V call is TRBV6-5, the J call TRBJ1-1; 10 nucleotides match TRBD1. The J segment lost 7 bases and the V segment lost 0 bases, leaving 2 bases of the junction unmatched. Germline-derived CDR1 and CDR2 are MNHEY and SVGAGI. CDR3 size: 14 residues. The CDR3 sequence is CASSYSGTGVEAFF. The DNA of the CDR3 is TGTGCCAGCAGTTACTCGGGGACAGGGGTTGAAGCTTTCTTT.

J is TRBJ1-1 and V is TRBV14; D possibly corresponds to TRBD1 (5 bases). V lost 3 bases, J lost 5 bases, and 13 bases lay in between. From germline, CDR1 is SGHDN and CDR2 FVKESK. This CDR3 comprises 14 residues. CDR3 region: CASSHRAGRTEAFF. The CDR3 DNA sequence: TGTGCCAGCAGCCATCGGGCAGGGCGGACTGAAGCTTTCTTT.